The clone carrying this TCR beta chain showed up many times. Its specificity is unknown. Trimming removed 3 bases from V and 11 bases from J, with 10 bases in between. Germline assignment: CDR1 SEHNR and CDR2 FQNEAQ (reference sequence). This CDR3 has 11 amino acids. TCRdb reprocessed the reads via MiXCR and lists one record per CDR3 protein. There are roughly 46,000 distinct CDR3 sequences in the sample; roughly 20% occur only once, and about 18% lies in the top ten. The record originates from a study of T cell repertoires in cytomegalovirus infection. Looking at the study overall: Matching HLA type, along with CMV infection, was indicated by public TCR beta signatures.

The sequencing sample was made of PBMCs, sequenced either directly or after in vitro stimulation (not recorded which). This chain connects TRBV7-9 to TRBJ1-1; the D is unclear. The receptor's source is a human donor in good health (CMV status not recorded). Some clones in this sample may be carry-over from other donors' samples. The CDR3 loop reads CASSLTWRAFF. In DNA form, the CDR3 reads TGTGCCAGCAGCTTGACATGGAGGGCTTTCTTT.